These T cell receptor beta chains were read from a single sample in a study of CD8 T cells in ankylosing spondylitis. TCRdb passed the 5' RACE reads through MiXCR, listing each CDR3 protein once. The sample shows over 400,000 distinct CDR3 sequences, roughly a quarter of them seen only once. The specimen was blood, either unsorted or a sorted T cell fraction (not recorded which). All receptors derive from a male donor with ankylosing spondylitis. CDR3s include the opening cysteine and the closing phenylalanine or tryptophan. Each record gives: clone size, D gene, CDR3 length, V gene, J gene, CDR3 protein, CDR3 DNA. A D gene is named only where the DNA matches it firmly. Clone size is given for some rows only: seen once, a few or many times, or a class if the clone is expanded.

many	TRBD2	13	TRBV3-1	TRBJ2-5	CASRGSGAGTQYF	TGTGCCAGCAGGGGTAGCGGGGCTGGGACCCAGTACTTC
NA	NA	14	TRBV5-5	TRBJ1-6	CASSFYHSNSPLHF	TGTGCCAGCAGCTTCTACCACAGTAATTCACCCCTCCACTTT
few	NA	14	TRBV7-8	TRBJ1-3	CASSLGGEGNTIYF	TGTGCCAGCAGCTTGGGAGGTGAAGGAAACACCATATATTTT
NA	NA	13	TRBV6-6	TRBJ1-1	CASSYGESFGAFF	TGTGCCAGCAGTTACGGGGAATCTTTTGGAGCTTTCTTT
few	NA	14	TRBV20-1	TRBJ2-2	CSANFGPTGGELFF	TGCAGTGCCAATTTCGGCCCGACCGGAGGGGAGCTGTTTTTT
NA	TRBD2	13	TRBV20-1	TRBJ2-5	CSASGPSGDPQYF	TGCAGTGCTTCCGGGCCTAGCGGGGACCCCCAGTACTTC
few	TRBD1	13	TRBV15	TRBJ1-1	CATTPDRALNAFF	TGTGCCACCACCCCAGACAGGGCATTGAATGCTTTCTTT
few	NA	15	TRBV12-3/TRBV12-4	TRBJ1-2	CASSLGQARYYGYTF	TGTGCCAGCAGTTTAGGTCAGGCCCGATACTATGGCTACACCTTC
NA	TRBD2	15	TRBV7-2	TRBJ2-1	CASIRTSGVYNEQFF	TGTGCCAGCATCCGGACTAGCGGAGTGTACAATGAGCAGTTCTTC
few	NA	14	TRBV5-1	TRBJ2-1	CASSLDGARDEQFF	TGCGCCAGCAGCTTGGACGGAGCGAGAGATGAGCAGTTCTTC
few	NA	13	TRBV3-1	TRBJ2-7	CASSQFRTHEQYF	TGTGCCAGCAGCCAATTTAGGACGCACGAGCAGTACTTC
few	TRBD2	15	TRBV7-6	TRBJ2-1	CASSLWPGGNNEQFF	TGTGCCAGCAGCTTATGGCCGGGAGGGAACAATGAGCAGTTCTTC
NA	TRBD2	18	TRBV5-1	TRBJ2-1	CASRMDGRTSGRSHEQFF	TGCGCCAGCAGGATGGACGGTAGGACTAGCGGGAGGTCCCATGAGCAGTTCTTC
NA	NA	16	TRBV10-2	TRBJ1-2	CASSEGGIGGDYGYTF	TGCGCCAGCAGTGAGGGCGGTATAGGCGGCGACTATGGCTACACCTTC
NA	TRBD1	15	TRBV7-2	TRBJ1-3	CASSPATGAGNTIYF	TGTGCCAGCAGCCCTGCGACAGGGGCTGGAAACACCATATATTTT
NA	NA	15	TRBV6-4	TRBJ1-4	CASSDSPGPNEKLFF	TGTGCCAGCAGTGACTCGCCAGGGCCTAATGAAAAACTGTTTTTT
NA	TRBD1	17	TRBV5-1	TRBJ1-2	CASSLDGQGVGGNGYTF	TGCGCCAGCAGCTTGGACGGACAGGGGGTAGGAGGAAATGGCTACACCTTC
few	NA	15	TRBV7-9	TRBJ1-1	CASSTNHRASNEAFF	TGTGCCAGCAGCACAAACCACAGGGCCTCCAATGAAGCTTTCTTT
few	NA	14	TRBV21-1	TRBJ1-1	CASNSPGGGTEAFF	TGTGCCAGCAATTCCCCGGGGGGAGGAACTGAAGCTTTCTTT
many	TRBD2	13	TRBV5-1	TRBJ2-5	CASSLGREETQYF	TGCGCCAGCAGCTTGGGGCGGGAGGAGACCCAGTACTTC
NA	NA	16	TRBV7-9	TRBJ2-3	CATQGGGAGSTDTQYF	TGTGCCACTCAGGGGGGAGGAGCGGGAAGCACAGATACGCAGTATTTT
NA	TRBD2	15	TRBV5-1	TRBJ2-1	CASSLALSGIGEQFF	TGCGCCAGCAGCTTGGCCCTAAGCGGGATCGGTGAGCAGTTCTTC
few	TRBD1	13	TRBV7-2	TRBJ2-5	CASSPGGKETQYF	TGTGCCAGCAGCCCAGGGGGAAAAGAGACCCAGTACTTC
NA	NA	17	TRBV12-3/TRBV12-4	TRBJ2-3	CASSFGTGFEGTDTQYF	TGTGCCAGCAGTTTCGGCACGGGCTTTGAAGGCACAGATACGCAGTATTTT
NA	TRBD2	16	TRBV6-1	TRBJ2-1	CASSDPGLVKGDEQFF	TGTGCCAGCAGTGACCCGGGACTAGTTAAAGGGGATGAGCAGTTCTTC
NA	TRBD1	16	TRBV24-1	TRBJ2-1	CATSDERQGANNEQFF	TGTGCCACCAGTGATGAACGACAGGGGGCGAATAATGAGCAGTTCTTC
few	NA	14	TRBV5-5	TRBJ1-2	CASSIQSLNYGYTF	TGTGCCAGCAGCATACAGTCTCTTAACTATGGCTACACCTTC
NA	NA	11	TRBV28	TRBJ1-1	CASTETAIAFF	TGTGCCAGCACCGAGACAGCCATCGCTTTCTTT
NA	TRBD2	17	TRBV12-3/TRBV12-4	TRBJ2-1	CASSSSTLAGSYNEQFF	TGTGCCAGCAGTTCTTCTACCTTAGCGGGCTCCTACAATGAGCAGTTCTTC
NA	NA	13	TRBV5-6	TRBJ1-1	CASSRELNTEAFF	TGTGCCAGCAGCCGGGAGTTGAACACTGAAGCTTTCTTT
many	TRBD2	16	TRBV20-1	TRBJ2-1	CSARGVSGSPGNEQFF	TGCAGTGCTAGAGGGGTGAGCGGGAGCCCCGGCAATGAGCAGTTCTTC
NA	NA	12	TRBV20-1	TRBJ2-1	CSGDNSYNEQFF	TGCAGTGGGGACAACTCCTACAATGAGCAGTTCTTC
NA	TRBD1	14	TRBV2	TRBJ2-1	CASRGGRSYNEQFF	TGTGCCAGCAGAGGGGGCAGATCCTACAATGAGCAGTTCTTC
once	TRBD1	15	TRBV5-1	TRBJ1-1	CASSVGDRGSTEAFF	TGCGCCAGCAGCGTGGGGGACAGGGGTTCAACTGAAGCTTTCTTT
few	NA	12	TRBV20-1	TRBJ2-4	CSASTGDRDQYF	TGCAGTGCCTCAACGGGGGATCGGGATCAGTACTTC
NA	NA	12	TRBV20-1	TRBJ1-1	CSASPGELEAFF	TGCAGTGCTAGTCCAGGGGAACTTGAAGCTTTCTTT
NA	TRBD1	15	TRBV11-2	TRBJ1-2	CASSPQTGFGYGYTF	TGTGCCAGCAGCCCCCAGACAGGGTTCGGCTATGGCTACACCTTC